This TCR beta chain was captured by sequencing in a study of OX40 agonist ivuxolimab in advanced cancers. Looking at the study overall: Ivuxolimab was a fully human IgG2 agonistic monoclonal antibody targeting the costimulatory receptor OX40 (CD134). Intravenous ivuxolimab was administered to patients every 2 weeks at six dose levels: 0.01, 0.1, 0.3, 1.5, 3 and 10 mg/kg. Among the 52 dose-escalation patients, around 19 had hepatocellular carcinoma, roughly 15 melanoma, 9 renal cell carcinoma and 9 head and neck cancer. In the dose-escalation cohort, 82.7% of patients were male, and the mean age was approximately 60 years, with a range of about 23 to 85. Patients were allowed to have had prior anti-PD-1, anti-PD-L1 or anti-CTLA-4 therapy, and around 37% of the dose-escalation patients had previously received checkpoint inhibitors. Partial responses occurred in three dose-escalation patients: two with cutaneous melanoma and one with hepatocellular carcinoma. The purpose of peripheral TCRbeta sequencing was to test whether ivuxolimab changed TCR sequence diversity and led to clonal T-cell expansion. The paper reports the monotherapy dose-escalation portion (N of about 47 patients) of the phase I ivuxolimab trial. What the study reported, not specific to this receptor: Clonal expansion of both CD4+ and CD8+ blood T cells was observed from baseline to week 6 at doses 0.1 to 3.0 mg/kg. In the 0.1-3.0 mg/kg groups, partial responders were among the patients with the lowest normalized peripheral clonal expansion, particularly in CD8+ T cells. After ivuxolimab, expanded clones were on average more numerous among CD8+ T cells than among CD4+ T cells. Low levels of normalized T-cell clonal expansion were also shown by some nonresponding patients. Antigen specificity was not determined for the clonally expanded peripheral T cells.

For this clone: This clone's antigen is unknown. No per-base quality is available; no much larger clone lies one base away.

Genomic DNA was extracted from sorted cells for sequencing of the TCRbeta CDR3 region. TCRbeta CDR3 regions were sequenced using the immunoSEQ Assay. TCRdb carries this immuneACCESS record with in-frame sequences only. Its versions omit some clonotypes, under half of them owing to an unresolved V gene in the studies checked, with the rest unexplained. Here the sample has 53,000 or so clones; over 90% occur a single time. The top ten hold about 17% of the sample. Patients with a history of autoimmune disease or receiving systemic immunosuppression were excluded from the trial. Peripheral blood for TCR sequencing was collected from all dose cohorts at baseline, on cycle 4 day 1, and on cycle 7 day 1. The samples were drawn from a first-in-human, open-label, multicenter phase I dose-escalation trial of ivuxolimab. Adults with locally advanced or metastatic head and neck squamous cell, hepatocellular, melanoma or renal cell carcinoma were enrolled in the trial. Before TCR sequencing, CD4+ T cells and CD8+ T cells from peripheral blood were sorted into separate populations.

Taken from the germline V gene (reference sequence), the CDR1 and CDR2 loops are LNHDA and SQIVND. The CDR3 holds 16 amino acids from the cysteine to the phenylalanine. The DNA shown is the 48-base CDR3, in frame from base 1. V has 8 bases trimmed and J has 0 bases trimmed; junction bases matching no gene number 10. This chain joins TRBV19 to TRBJ1-5; TRBD1 lines up with 7 middle nucleotides. The sample here was CD4+ or CD8+ T cells sorted from blood, taken in a trial of the OX40 agonist ivuxolimab. The clonotype comes from an adult with an advanced solid tumor such as melanoma, head and neck, liver or kidney cancer. Here is the DNA: TGTGCCAGTGGGGCCAGGGGGGATTATAGCAATCAGCCCCAGCATTTT. Its translation is CASGARGDYSNQPQHF.